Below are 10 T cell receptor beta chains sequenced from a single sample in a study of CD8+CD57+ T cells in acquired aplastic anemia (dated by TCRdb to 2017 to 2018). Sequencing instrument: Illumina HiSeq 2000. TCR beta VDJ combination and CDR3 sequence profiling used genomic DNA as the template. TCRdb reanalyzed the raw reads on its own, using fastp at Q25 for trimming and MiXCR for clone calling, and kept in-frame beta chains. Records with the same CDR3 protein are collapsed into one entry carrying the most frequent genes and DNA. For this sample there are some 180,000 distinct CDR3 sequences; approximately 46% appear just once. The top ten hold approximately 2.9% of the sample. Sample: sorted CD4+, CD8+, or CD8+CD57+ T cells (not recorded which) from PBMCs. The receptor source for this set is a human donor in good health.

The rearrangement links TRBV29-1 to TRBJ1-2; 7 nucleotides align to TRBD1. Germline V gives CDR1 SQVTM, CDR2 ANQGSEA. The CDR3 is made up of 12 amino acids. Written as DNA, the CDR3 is TGCAACGCCGGACAGGAACCATCTGGCTACACCTTC. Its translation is CNAGQEPSGYTF.

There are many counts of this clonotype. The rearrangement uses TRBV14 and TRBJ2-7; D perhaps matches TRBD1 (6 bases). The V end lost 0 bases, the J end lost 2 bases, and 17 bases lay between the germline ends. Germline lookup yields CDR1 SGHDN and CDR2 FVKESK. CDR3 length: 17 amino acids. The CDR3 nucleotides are TGTGCCAGCAGCCAAGATCCGAGGCAGGGGAGTACCTACGAGCAGTACTTC. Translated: CASSQDPRQGSTYEQYF.

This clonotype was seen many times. The CDR3 protein is CASSTGTGGLMNTEAFF. The CDR3 DNA reads TGTGCCAGCAGCACCGGGACAGGGGGCCTTATGAACACTGAAGCTTTCTTT. The V call is TRBV5-5, the J call TRBJ1-1, with 12 bases lining up with TRBD1. V shed 4 bases and J 0 bases; nucleotides not matched to a gene: 7. Germline V lookup: CDR1 SGHKS, CDR2 YYEKEE (reference sequence). CDR3 length: 17 amino acids. The whole variable domain, filled in from reference TRBV5-5 and TRBJ1-1, reads DAGVTQSPTHLIKTRGQQVTLRCSPISGHKSVSWYQQVLGQGPQFIFQYYEKEERGRGNFPDRFSARQFPNYSSELNVNALLLGDSALYLCASSTGTGGLMNTEAFFGQGTRLTVV.

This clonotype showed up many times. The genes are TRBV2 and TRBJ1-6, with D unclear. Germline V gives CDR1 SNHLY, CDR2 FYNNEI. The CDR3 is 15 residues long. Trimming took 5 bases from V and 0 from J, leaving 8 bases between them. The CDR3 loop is CASSPLSSYNSPLHF. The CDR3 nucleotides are TGTGCCAGCAGTCCTCTAAGCTCCTATAATTCACCCCTCCACTTT.

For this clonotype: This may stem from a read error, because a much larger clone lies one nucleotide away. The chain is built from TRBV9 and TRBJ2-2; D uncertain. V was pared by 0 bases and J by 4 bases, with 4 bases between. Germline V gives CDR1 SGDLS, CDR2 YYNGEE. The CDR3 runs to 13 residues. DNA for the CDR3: TGTGCCAGCAGCGTAGTGGGCACCGGGGAGCTGTTTTTT. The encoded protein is CASSVVGTGELFF.

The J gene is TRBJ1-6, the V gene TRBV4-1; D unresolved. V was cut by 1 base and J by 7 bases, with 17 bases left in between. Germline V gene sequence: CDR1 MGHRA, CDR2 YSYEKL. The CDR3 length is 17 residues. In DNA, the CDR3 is TGCGCCAGCAGCCAAGGACGAGGGCAGCAAAAGAATTCACCCCTCCACTTT. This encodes CASSQGRGQQKNSPLHF.

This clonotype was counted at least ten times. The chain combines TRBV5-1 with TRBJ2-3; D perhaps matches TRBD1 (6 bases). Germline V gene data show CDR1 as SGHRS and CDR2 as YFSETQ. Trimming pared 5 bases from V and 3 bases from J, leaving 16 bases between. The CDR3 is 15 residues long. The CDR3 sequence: CASSLAGRGTDTQYF. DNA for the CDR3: TGCGCCAGCAGTCTTGCGGGCAGGGGAACAGATACGCAGTATTTT.

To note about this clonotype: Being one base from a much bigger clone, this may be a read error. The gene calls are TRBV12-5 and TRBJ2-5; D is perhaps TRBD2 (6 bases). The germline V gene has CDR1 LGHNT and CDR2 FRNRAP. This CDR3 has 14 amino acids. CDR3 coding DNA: TGTGCTAGTGGTTGGAGGGGAACTCAAGGGACCCAGTACTTC. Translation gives CASGWRGTQGTQYF.

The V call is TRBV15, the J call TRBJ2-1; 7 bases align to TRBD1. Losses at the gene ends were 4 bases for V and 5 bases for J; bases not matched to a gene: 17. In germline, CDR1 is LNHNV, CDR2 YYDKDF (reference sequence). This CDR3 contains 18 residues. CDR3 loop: CATSMVKGALSFNNEQFF. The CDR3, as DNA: TGTGCCACCAGCATGGTCAAGGGGGCGTTAAGTTTTAACAATGAGCAGTTCTTC.

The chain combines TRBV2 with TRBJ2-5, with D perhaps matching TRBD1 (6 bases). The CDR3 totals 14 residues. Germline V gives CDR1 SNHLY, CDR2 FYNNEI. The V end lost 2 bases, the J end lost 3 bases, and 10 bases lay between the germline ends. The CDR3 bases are TGTGCCAGCAGTGAATACAGGGTCGAAGAGACCCAGTACTTC. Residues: CASSEYRVEETQYF.